This T cell receptor beta chain was profiled in a study of T cell repertoires and HLA-DP antigens. Regarding this clone: Its antigen is unknown.

Method: immunoSEQ multiplex PCR; TCRdb's copy keeps in-frame clones and lacks some. The sample consists of around 70,000 clones, around three quarters of them appearing once. The germline V gene has CDR1 SEHNR and CDR2 FQNEAQ (reference sequence). The CDR3 extends over 15 amino acids. V lost 1 base and J lost 6, with 15 bases in between. Specimen: CD4+ T cells from PBMCs. This receptor was taken from a man aged 55 to 69 in good health and CMV-seronegative. The chain combines TRBV7-9 with TRBJ1-1; maybe TRBD1 (5 bases). CDR3 sequence (DNA): TGTGCCAGCAGCTTAGTATCCGGGGCTGGGTCTGAAGCTTTCTTT. Amino acids: CASSLVSGAGSEAFF.